Listed here is a single T cell receptor (beta chain). Its specificity is unknown. This sample was included in a study of OX40 agonist ivuxolimab in advanced cancers. Study-level points and caveats: Compared with CD4+, CD8+ T cells on average had more expanded clones. Partial responders receiving 0.1-3.0 mg/kg showed among the lowest clonal expansion.

Germline assignment: CDR1 KGHSH and CDR2 LQKENI. V dropped 3 bases and J dropped 8; count of bases not matched to a gene: 15. CDR3 length: 17 amino acids. Generated by immunoSEQ multiplex PCR, the TCRdb table keeps only in-frame clones and is missing some. Of 65,000 to 95,000 clones listed, 75% to 95% are singletons. The gene calls are TRBV18 and TRBJ1-2; TRBD1 aligns across 10 bases. The source was CD4+ or CD8+ T cells sorted from blood, collected in a trial of the OX40 agonist ivuxolimab. The sequence derives from an adult with an advanced solid tumor such as melanoma, head and neck, liver or kidney cancer. DNA for the CDR3: TGTGCCAGCTCACCCGGTGACCGGGACAGGGGTTTAAGGGGCTACACCTTC. This gives the protein CASSPGDRDRGLRGYTF.